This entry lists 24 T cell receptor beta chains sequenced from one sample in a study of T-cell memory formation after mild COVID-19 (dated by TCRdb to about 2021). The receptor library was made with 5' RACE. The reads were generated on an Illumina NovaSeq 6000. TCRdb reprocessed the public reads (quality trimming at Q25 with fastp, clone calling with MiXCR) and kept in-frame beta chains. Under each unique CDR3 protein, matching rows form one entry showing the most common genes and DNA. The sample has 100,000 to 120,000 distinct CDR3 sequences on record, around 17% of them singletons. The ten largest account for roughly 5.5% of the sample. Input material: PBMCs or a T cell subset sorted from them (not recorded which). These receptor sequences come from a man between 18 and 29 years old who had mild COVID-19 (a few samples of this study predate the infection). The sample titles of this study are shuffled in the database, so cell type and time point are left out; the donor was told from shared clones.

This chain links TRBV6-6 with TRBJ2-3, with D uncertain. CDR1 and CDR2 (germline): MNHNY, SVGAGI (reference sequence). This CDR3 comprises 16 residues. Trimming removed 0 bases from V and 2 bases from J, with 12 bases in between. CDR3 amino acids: CASSYSNPGATDTQYF. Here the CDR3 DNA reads TGTGCCAGCAGTTACTCGAATCCGGGTGCCACAGATACGCAGTATTTT.

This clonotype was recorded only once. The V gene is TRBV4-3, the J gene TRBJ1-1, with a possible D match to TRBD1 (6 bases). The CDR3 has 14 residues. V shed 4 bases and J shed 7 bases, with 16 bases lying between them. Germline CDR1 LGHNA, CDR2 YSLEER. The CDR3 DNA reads TGCGCCAGCAGCCGAGTTGAACAGGGTAATGAAGCTTTCTTT. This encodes CASSRVEQGNEAFF.

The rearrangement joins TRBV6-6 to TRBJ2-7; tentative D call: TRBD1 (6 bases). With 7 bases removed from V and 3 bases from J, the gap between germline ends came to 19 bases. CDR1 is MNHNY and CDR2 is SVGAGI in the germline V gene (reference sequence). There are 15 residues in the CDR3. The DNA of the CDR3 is TGTGCCAGCACCCTGGACAGATCATCCTACTACGAGCAGTACGTC. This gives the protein CASTLDRSSYYEQYV.

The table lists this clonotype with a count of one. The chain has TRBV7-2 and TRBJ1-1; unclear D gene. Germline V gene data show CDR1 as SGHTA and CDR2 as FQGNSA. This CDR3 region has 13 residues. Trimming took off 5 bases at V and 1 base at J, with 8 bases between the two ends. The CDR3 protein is CASSPMRNTEAFF. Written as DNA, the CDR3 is TGTGCCAGCAGCCCCATGCGGAACACTGAAGCTTTCTTT.

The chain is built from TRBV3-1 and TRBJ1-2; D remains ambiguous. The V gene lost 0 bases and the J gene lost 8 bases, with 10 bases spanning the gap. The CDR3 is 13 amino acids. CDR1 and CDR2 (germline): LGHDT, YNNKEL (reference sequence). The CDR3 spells CASSQDRGLGYTF. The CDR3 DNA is TGTGCCAGCAGCCAAGATCGAGGGTTAGGCTACACCTTC.

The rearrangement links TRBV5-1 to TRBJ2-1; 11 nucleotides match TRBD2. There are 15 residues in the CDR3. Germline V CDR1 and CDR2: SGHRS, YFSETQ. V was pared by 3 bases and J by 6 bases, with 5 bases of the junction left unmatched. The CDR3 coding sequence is TGCGCCAGCAGCTCACTAGCGGGGGCTACCAATGAGCAGTTCTTC. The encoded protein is CASSSLAGATNEQFF.

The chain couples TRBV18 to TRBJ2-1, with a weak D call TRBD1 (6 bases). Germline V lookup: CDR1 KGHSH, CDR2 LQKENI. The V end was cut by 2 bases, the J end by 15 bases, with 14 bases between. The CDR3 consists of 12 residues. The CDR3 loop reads CASSPNRDDVFF. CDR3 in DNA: TGTGCCAGCTCACCAAACAGGGACGACGTGTTCTTC.

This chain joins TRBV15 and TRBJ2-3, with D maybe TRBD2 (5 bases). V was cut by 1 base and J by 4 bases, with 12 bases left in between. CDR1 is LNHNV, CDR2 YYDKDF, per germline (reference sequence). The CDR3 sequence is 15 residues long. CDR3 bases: TGTGCCACCAGCAGAGGGGTTAGCGTCGCAGATACGCAGTATTTT. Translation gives CATSRGVSVADTQYF.

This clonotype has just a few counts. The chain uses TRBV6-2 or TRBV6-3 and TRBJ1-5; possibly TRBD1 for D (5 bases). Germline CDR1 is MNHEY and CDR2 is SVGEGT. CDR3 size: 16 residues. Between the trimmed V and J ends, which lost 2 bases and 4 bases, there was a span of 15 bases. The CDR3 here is CASSYGWGKGNQPQHF. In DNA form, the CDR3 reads TGTGCCAGCAGTTACGGCTGGGGGAAAGGGAATCAGCCCCAGCATTTT.

The CDR3 DNA reads as TGTGCCTCTATCAGACAGGGTTCCTACGAGCAGTACTTC. Translation gives CASIRQGSYEQYF. The chain is built from TRBV7-2 and TRBJ2-7, with 7 positions matching TRBD1. CDR3 length equals 13 residues. CDR1 SGHTA and CDR2 FQGNSA come from the germline V gene. V gave up 11 bases and J gave up 1 base; unmatched junction bases: 8.

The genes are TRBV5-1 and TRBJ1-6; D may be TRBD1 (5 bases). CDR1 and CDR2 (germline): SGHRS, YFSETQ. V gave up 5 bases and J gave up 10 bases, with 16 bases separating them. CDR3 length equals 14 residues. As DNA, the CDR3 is TGCGCCAGCAGTAATGGGACGGAAGGATCACCCCTCCACTTT. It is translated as CASSNGTEGSPLHF.

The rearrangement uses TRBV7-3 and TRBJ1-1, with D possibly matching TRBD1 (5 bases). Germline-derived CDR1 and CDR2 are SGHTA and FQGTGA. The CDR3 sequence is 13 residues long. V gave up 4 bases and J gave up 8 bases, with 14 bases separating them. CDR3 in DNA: TGTGCCAGCAGCTCAACTTCCCAGGGAGAAGCTTTCTTT. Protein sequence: CASSSTSQGEAFF.

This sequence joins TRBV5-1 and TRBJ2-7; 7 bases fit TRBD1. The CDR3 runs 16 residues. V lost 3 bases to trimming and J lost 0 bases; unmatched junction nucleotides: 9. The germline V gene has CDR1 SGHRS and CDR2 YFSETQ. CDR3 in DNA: TGCGCCAGCAGCTCAGGGACAGTTAAGAGCTCCTACGAGCAGTACTTC. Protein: CASSSGTVKSSYEQYF.

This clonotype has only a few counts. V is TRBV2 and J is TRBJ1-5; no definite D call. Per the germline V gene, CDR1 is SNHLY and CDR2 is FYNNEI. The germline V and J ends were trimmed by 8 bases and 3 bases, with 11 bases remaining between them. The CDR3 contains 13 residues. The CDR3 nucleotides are TGTGCCAGCGGCCCAGAATTCAATCAGCCCCAGCATTTT. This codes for CASGPEFNQPQHF.

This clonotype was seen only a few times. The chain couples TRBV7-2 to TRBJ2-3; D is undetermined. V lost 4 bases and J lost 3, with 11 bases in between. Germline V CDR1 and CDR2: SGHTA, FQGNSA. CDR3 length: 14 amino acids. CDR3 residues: CASSSQPDTDTQYF. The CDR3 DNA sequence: TGTGCCAGCAGCTCCCAGCCGGATACAGATACGCAGTATTTT.

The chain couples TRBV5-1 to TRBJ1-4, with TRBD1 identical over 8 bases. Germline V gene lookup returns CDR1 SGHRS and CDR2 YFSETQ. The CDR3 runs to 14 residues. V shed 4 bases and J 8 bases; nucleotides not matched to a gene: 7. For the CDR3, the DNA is TGCGCCAGCAGCCTGGACAGGGCCGAGGAAAAACTGTTTTTT. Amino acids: CASSLDRAEEKLFF.

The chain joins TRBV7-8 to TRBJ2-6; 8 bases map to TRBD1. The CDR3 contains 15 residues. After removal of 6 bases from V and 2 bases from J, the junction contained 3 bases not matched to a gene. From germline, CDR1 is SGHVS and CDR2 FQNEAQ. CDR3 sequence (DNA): TGTGCCAGCAGGTCAGGGGGCGCTGGGGCCAACGTCCTGACTTTC. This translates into CASRSGGAGANVLTF.

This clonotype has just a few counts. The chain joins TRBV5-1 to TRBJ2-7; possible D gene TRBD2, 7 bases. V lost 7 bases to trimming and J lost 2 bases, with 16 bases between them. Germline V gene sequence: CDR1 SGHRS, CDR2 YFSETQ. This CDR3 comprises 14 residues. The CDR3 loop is CASGGGDTTYEQYF. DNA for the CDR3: TGCGCCAGCGGAGGGGGGGACACTACCTACGAGCAGTACTTC.

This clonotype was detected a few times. The CDR3 is CSASPGQPETQYF. The CDR3, as DNA: TGCAGTGCTAGCCCGGGACAGCCAGAGACCCAGTACTTC. The V call is TRBV20-1, the J call TRBJ2-5; 7 bases fit TRBD1. Germline V gene sequence: CDR1 DFQATT, CDR2 SNEGSKA (reference sequence). The CDR3 has 13 residues. V trimming: 3 bases; J trimming: 4 bases; junction bases outside the gene matches: 5.

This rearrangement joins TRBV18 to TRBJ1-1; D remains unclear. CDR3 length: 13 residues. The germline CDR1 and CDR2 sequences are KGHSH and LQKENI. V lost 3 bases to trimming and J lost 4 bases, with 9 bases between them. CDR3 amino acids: CASSPQRATEAFF. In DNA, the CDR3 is TGTGCCAGCTCACCGCAAAGGGCCACTGAAGCTTTCTTT.

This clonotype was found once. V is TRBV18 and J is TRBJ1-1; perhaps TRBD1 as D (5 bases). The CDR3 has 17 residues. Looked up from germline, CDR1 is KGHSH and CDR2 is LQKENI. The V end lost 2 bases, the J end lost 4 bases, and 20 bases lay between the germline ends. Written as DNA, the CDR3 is TGTGCCAGCTCACCAAGCCTCGCCTTTGGGGGGACCACTGAAGCTTTCTTT. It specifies CASSPSLAFGGTTEAFF.

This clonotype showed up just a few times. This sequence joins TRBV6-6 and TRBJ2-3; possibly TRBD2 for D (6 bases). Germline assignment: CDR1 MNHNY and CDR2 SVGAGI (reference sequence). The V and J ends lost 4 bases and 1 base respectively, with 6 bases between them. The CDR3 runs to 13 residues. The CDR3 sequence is CASSWGGTDTQYF. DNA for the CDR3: TGTGCCAGCAGTTGGGGGGGCACAGATACGCAGTATTTT.

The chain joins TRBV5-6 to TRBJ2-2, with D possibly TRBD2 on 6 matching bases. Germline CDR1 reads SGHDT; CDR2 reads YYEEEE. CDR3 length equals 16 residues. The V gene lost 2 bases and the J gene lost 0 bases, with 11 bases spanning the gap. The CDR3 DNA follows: TGTGCCAGCAGCTTCGGCGGAGGGGCGAACACCGGGGAGCTGTTTTTT. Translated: CASSFGGGANTGELFF.

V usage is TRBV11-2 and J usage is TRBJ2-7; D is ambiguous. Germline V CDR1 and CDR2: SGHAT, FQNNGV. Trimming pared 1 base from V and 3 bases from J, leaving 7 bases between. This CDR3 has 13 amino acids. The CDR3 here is CASSLAANYEQYV. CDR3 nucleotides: TGTGCCAGCAGCTTAGCGGCCAACTACGAGCAGTACGTC.